This T cell receptor beta chain was identified during a study of shared clonotypes between healthy human individuals. Libraries were prepared by immunoSEQ multiplex PCR; TCRdb keeps only in-frame clonotypes and omits some of them. The table lists roughly 1,100,000 clones, around 74% of them singletons. This CDR3 has 15 amino acids. Trimming removed 2 bases from V and 4 bases from J, with 17 bases in between. CDR1 and CDR2 from the germline V gene are GTSNPN and SVGIG (reference sequence). This clone was counted between two and nine times. Material for sequencing was memory CD4+ T cells sorted from blood. Subset defined: CD45RA-negative fraction. This TCR derives from a man younger than 35 in good health. The chain joins TRBV30 to TRBJ1-1; D uncertain. The DNA for the CDR3 is TGTGCCTGGAGTAGGAACTCCCGGGGAGGCACTGAAGCTTTCTTT. Translation: CAWSRNSRGGTEAFF.